The 18 T cell receptor beta chains presented below share a single source sample, sequenced in a study of T-cell memory formation after mild COVID-19. TCRdb processed the 5' RACE reads anew with MiXCR; each CDR3 protein has one entry. The sample comprises under 700,000 distinct CDR3 sequences, roughly 20% of which are singletons, and roughly an eighth rests with the top ten. Sequencing was done on a sample of PBMCs or a T cell subset sorted from them (not recorded which). These receptors came from an adult woman who had mild COVID-19 (a few samples of this study predate the infection). Cell type and time point are not known.

This clonotype has just a few counts. V and J are TRBV4-2 and TRBJ2-3, with no clear D. CDR3 size: 16 residues. The germline V and J ends were trimmed by 2 bases and 0 bases, with 12 bases remaining between them. The germline gives CDR1 LGHNA, CDR2 YNFKEQ. CDR3 in DNA: TGTGCCAGCAGCCAACTATCGGCACAGAGCACAGATACGCAGTATTTT. Translation gives CASSQLSAQSTDTQYF.

This chain links TRBV29-1 with TRBJ2-2; a weak D match, TRBD2 (5 bases). Deletions cut 6 bases from V and 7 bases from J, with 18 bases between. The germline CDR1 and CDR2 sequences are SQVTM and ANQGSEA. CDR3 length equals 14 residues. This CDR3 is CSVQTLRANGELFF. CDR3 nucleotide sequence: TGCAGCGTCCAAACGTTGAGGGCGAACGGGGAGCTGTTTTTT.

This clonotype was picked up one time. The chain joins TRBV18 to TRBJ2-1, with 12 nucleotides matching TRBD2. The CDR3 has 18 amino acids. Unmatched junction bases numbered 11, after V lost 3 bases and J lost 5 bases. CDR1 is KGHSH, CDR2 LQKENI, per germline. The CDR3 DNA is TGTGCCAGCTCACCCTACTTAGGACTAGCGGGGAACAACAATGAGCAGTTCTTC. This gives the protein CASSPYLGLAGNNNEQFF.

The sample holds a few counts of this clonotype. CDR3 amino acids: CASSLVASGTNTGELFF. CDR3 bases: TGCGCCAGCAGCTTGGTGGCTAGCGGGACGAACACCGGGGAGCTGTTTTTT. The gene calls are TRBV5-1 and TRBJ2-2; 9 nucleotides agree with TRBD2. Germline V gene sequence: CDR1 SGHRS, CDR2 YFSETQ. The CDR3 runs to 17 residues. Germline trimming cut 0 bases from V and 0 bases from J; bases unmatched to any gene: 3.

The table lists this clonotype with many counts. The genes are TRBV5-1 and TRBJ2-1, with 10 bases lining up with TRBD1. Germline lookup yields CDR1 SGHRS and CDR2 YFSETQ. The junction had 5 bases not matched to a gene; V was cut back by 0 bases and J by 5 bases. This CDR3 region has 16 residues. The DNA of the CDR3 is TGCGCCAGCAGCTTGGAGTTTGGGACAGGGGACAATGAGCAGTTCTTC. Translation gives CASSLEFGTGDNEQFF.

This clonotype was observed a few times. The chain combines TRBV14 with TRBJ2-1; 11 bases agree with TRBD2. Germline V CDR1 and CDR2: SGHDN, FVKESK. CDR3 length: 14 residues. With V trimmed by 5 bases and J by 12 bases, 9 bases remained unmatched. The CDR3 region is CASSIAGGSGGQFF. The CDR3 DNA reads TGTGCCAGCAGCATAGCGGGGGGGTCAGGCGGGCAGTTCTTC.

V is TRBV7-9 and J is TRBJ2-7, with D tentatively TRBD2 (5 bases). The CDR3 has 16 residues. V shed 2 bases and J shed 4 bases, with 18 bases lying between them. Germline CDR1 and CDR2: SEHNR and FQNEAQ (reference sequence). The CDR3 nucleotides are TGTGCCAGCAGCTTAAAGGCTAGCCCTATTCTTTACGAGCAGTACTTC. Translated: CASSLKASPILYEQYF. The complete variable domain, with remaining parts taken from reference TRBV7-9 and TRBJ2-7, reads DTGVSQNPRHKITKRGQNVTFRCDPISEHNRLYWYRQTLGQGPEFLTYFQNEAQLEKSRLLSDRFSAERPKGSFSTLEIQRTEQGDSAMYLCASSLKASPILYEQYFGPGTRLTVT.

The CDR3 loop is CASSSYPNTDTQYF. In DNA form, the CDR3 reads TGTGCCAGCAGCTCCTACCCGAACACAGATACGCAGTATTTT. The chain employs TRBV7-2 and TRBJ2-3; D gene unclear. The germline V gene encodes CDR1 SGHTA and CDR2 FQGNSA. The CDR3 is made up of 14 amino acids. The germline V and J ends were trimmed by 4 bases and 2 bases, with 10 bases remaining between them.

The chain uses TRBV7-2 and TRBJ2-6; D is undetermined. The germline CDR1 and CDR2 sequences are SGHTA and FQGNSA. V shed 9 bases and J shed 6 bases, with 15 bases lying between them. The CDR3 loop spans 14 amino acids. CDR3 DNA: TGTGCCAGTCAAAGTCAGACGGCGGCCAACGTCCTGACTTTC. Its protein product is CASQSQTAANVLTF. Full variable domain (outside the CDR3, taken from reference TRBV7-2 and TRBJ2-6): GAGVSQSPSNKVTEKGKDVELRCDPISGHTALYWYRQSLGQGLEFLIYFQGNSAPDKSGLPSDRFSAERTGGSVSTLTIQRTQQEDSAVYLCASQSQTAANVLTFGAGSRLTVL.

The CDR3 here is CASSLSGGTPKNIQYF. The CDR3 DNA sequence: TGTGCCAGCAGTTTAAGTGGGGGTACACCCAAAAACATTCAGTACTTC. The genes are TRBV12-3 or TRBV12-4 and TRBJ2-4, with D perhaps given as TRBD1 or TRBD2 (5 bases each). V lost 2 bases to trimming and J lost 2 bases, with 13 bases between them. The CDR3 length is 16 residues.

In its sample, this clonotype was seen a few times. V gene TRBV6-5 combines with J gene TRBJ2-1; possible D gene TRBD2, 5 bases. CDR3 length equals 12 residues. Germline CDR1 and CDR2: MNHEY and SVGAGI. The V end lost 8 bases, the J end lost 5 bases, and 10 bases lay between the germline ends. The CDR3 DNA sequence: TGTGCCAGCTTCGGAGGTAACAATGAGCAGTTCTTC. The encoded protein is CASFGGNNEQFF.

The rearrangement joins TRBV20-1 to TRBJ2-5, with 11 bases aligning to TRBD1. After removal of 6 bases from V and 1 base from J, the junction contained 4 bases not matched to a gene. The germline CDR1 and CDR2 sequences are DFQATT and SNEGSKA (reference sequence). The CDR3 sequence is 14 residues long. CDR3 nucleotides: TGCAGTGCGGGACAGGGGGTCTTCCAAGAGACCCAGTACTTC. Translating gives CSAGQGVFQETQYF.

This clonotype has a count of ten or more. V gene TRBV5-4 combines with J gene TRBJ2-3; no reliable D call. The germline V gene has CDR1 SGHNT and CDR2 YYREEE (reference sequence). The CDR3 spans 12 residues. Trimming cost V 5 bases and J 0 bases, with 4 bases left between them. CDR3: CASSTSTDTQYF. CDR3 in DNA: TGTGCCAGCAGTACTAGCACAGATACGCAGTATTTT.

V is TRBV4-1 and J is TRBJ1-6; D is unclear. Germline CDR1 reads MGHRA; CDR2 reads YSYEKL. The V end lost 0 bases, the J end lost 5 bases, and 8 bases lay between the germline ends. The CDR3 consists of 15 residues. CDR3 residues: CASSQETRNNSPLHF. CDR3 bases: TGCGCCAGCAGCCAAGAAACACGAAATAATTCACCCCTCCACTTT.

This clonotype was observed a few times. The gene calls are TRBV18 and TRBJ2-3, with 13 bases fitting TRBD2. Germline CDR1 is KGHSH and CDR2 is LQKENI. There are 16 residues in the CDR3. V dropped 2 bases and J dropped 3; count of bases not matched to a gene: 2. CDR3 loop: CASSPTGLAGTDTQYF. The DNA for the CDR3 is TGTGCCAGCTCACCAACGGGACTAGCGGGAACAGATACGCAGTATTTT.

This clonotype was observed a handful of times. The rearrangement links TRBV29-1 to TRBJ2-7; D ambiguous. This CDR3 spans 13 amino acids. The V end was cut by 0 bases, the J end by 4 bases, with 10 bases between. Germline V gene sequence: CDR1 SQVTM, CDR2 ANQGSEA. The CDR3 DNA follows: TGCAGCGTTGAAGACCGGTTTAGTTACGAGCAGTACTTC. Translation: CSVEDRFSYEQYF.

This chain links TRBV6-2 or TRBV6-3 with TRBJ2-4; no reliable D call. CDR3 length equals 15 residues. The germline gives CDR1 MNHEY, CDR2 SVGEGT. V lost 10 bases, J lost 9 bases, and 25 bases lay in between. For the CDR3, the DNA is TGTGCCACCCAACGAAATTTCCTAGTATCTGGCATTCAGTACTTC. Its protein is CATQRNFLVSGIQYF.

This clonotype was picked up a small number of times. The V gene is TRBV11-2, the J gene TRBJ2-2, with 7 positions matching TRBD2. This CDR3 spans 15 amino acids. The V and J ends lost 2 bases and 4 bases, in that order; junction bases with no gene match: 4. CDR1 SGHAT and CDR2 FQNNGV come from the germline V gene. The CDR3 sequence: CASSLLAESTGELFF. The CDR3 bases are TGTGCCAGCAGCTTACTAGCGGAAAGCACCGGGGAGCTGTTTTTT.